This TCR beta chain was identified during a study of cytomegalovirus exposure and HLA in healthy donors. General study results and limits: V- and J-gene trimming in TCR beta was tied to a missense DCLRE1C variant by an analysis performed later. Researchers catalogued 150 or so TCR beta chains as cytomegalovirus-associated.

V shed 6 bases and J 3 bases; nucleotides not matched to a gene: 7. Germline V CDR1 and CDR2: SNHLY, FYNNEI. This CDR3 has 16 residues. This PCR relied on a set of 60 Vbeta primers and 13 Jbeta primers. Data came from immunoSEQ multiplex PCR; TCRdb stores just in-frame clones and leaves some out. This table holds roughly 150,000 clones, 70% to 90% found once. This clone was seen a handful of times. Its antigen is unidentified. This sequence joins TRBV2 and TRBJ2-3, with TRBD2 matching over 12 bases. The source is a young man in good health and CMV-seropositive. Sequenced sample: PBMCs. The CDR3: CASRPGLAGFTDTQYF. DNA for the CDR3: TGTGCCAGCAGGCCGGGACTAGCGGGTTTTACAGATACGCAGTATTTT.